The clone carrying this T cell receptor (beta chain) was counted between two and nine times. Its antigen is unknown. This entry comes from a study of Tregs in tolerant kidney transplant recipients. Trimming took off 6 bases at V and 1 base at J, with 14 bases between the two ends. Germline lookup yields CDR1 SGHNT and CDR2 YYREEE (reference sequence). This CDR3 comprises 15 residues. Overall study results and limits: Tregs expanded with activated donor B cells seemed most donor-specific.

TCRdb's table, derived via immunoSEQ multiplex PCR, lists solely in-frame clones and lacks some. The table includes around 230,000 clones, about 86% detected once. The receptor's source is a human donor in good health. This chain uses TRBV5-4 with TRBJ2-1, with D possibly matching TRBD2 (7 bases). The source material was CD4+ T cells from blood. The CDR3 DNA follows: TGTGCCAGCACCCTGGGGGGGCTTTCCTACAATGAGCAGTTCTTC. Amino acids: CASTLGGLSYNEQFF.